These 26 T cell receptor beta chains were all obtained from the same sample, sequenced in a study of shared clonotypes between healthy human individuals. The table came from immunoSEQ multiplex PCR; TCRdb's copy has only in-frame clones and leaves some out. Altogether roughly 2.2 million clones are present, 85% to 95% being singletons, with the ten largest covering 0.37%. Material: naive CD4+ T cells from PBMCs. Regarding subset: CD45RA+ positively selected. The source of these receptors is a man younger than 30 in good health. Some clones in this sample may be carry-over from other donors' samples.

This chain links TRBV4-1 with TRBJ2-1; D perhaps matches TRBD2 (5 bases). This CDR3 comprises 14 residues. Germline CDR1 is MGHRA and CDR2 is YSYEKL. V lost 5 bases, J lost 7 bases, and 15 bases lay in between. In nucleotides, the CDR3 is TGCGCCAGCAGCTCCTGGACCCCGGGGAATGAGCAGTTCTTC. Residues: CASSSWTPGNEQFF.

The chain combines TRBV5-1 with TRBJ2-7, with TRBD2 identical over 14 bases. The CDR3 length is 16 residues. J gave up 5 bases and V 2 bases, and 6 bases lay outside the gene matches. Germline CDR1 is SGHRS and CDR2 is YFSETQ. This CDR3 is CASSLGRGLAGDEQYF. CDR3 DNA sequence: TGCGCCAGCAGCTTAGGCAGGGGACTAGCGGGAGACGAGCAGTACTTC.

Details on this clone: The same CDR3 also results from other DNA sequences found in this sample. J is TRBJ2-7 and V is TRBV5-1; D unclear. The germline V and J ends were trimmed by 0 bases and 2 bases, with 9 bases remaining between them. The CDR3 contains 14 residues. CDR1 and CDR2 (germline): SGHRS, YFSETQ. As DNA, the CDR3 is TGCGCCAGCAGCTTGGCCGGCAACCCCTACGAGCAGTACTTC. Protein: CASSLAGNPYEQYF.

The rearrangement uses TRBV11-2 and TRBJ1-5, with a tentative D call TRBD1 (5 bases). CDR3 size: 16 residues. Germline assignment: CDR1 SGHAT and CDR2 FQNNGV. Trimming took 4 bases from V and 2 from J, leaving 15 bases between them. The CDR3 spells CASSSNTGGRNQPQHF. CDR3 nucleotide sequence: TGTGCCAGCAGCTCGAATACAGGAGGGCGCAATCAGCCCCAGCATTTT.

The rearrangement links TRBV2 to TRBJ1-5; no firm D call. The CDR3 sequence is 18 residues long. The germline V gene encodes CDR1 SNHLY and CDR2 FYNNEI. Trimming took off 3 bases at V and 0 bases at J, with 18 bases between the two ends. The CDR3 DNA is TGTGCCAGCAGTGATGGCCAGAGTTCGATATATAGCAATCAGCCCCAGCATTTT. It specifies CASSDGQSSIYSNQPQHF.

This clone occurred once. The V call is TRBV11-2, the J call TRBJ2-1; 7 bases line up with TRBD2. Losses at the gene ends were 5 bases for V and 1 base for J; bases not matched to a gene: 8. Germline CDR1 SGHAT, CDR2 FQNNGV. This CDR3 spans 16 amino acids. This CDR3 reads CASSTRLADSYNEQFF. CDR3 sequence (DNA): TGTGCCAGCAGCACTAGACTAGCTGATTCCTACAATGAGCAGTTCTTC. Looking up the rest from reference TRBV11-2 and TRBJ2-1 gives the full variable domain: EAGVAQSPRYKIIEKRQSVAFWCNPISGHATLYWYQQILGQGPKLLIQFQNNGVVDDSQLPKDRFSAERLKGVDSTLKIQPAKLEDSAVYLCASSTRLADSYNEQFFGPGTRLTVL.

As for this clone: Other DNA sequences of this sample code for an identical CDR3. The chain carries TRBV19 and TRBJ2-7; 11 nucleotides line up with TRBD2. From germline, CDR1 is LNHDA and CDR2 SQIVND (reference sequence). CDR3 length: 14 amino acids. J lost 0 bases, V lost 9 bases, and 4 bases had no gene match. CDR3 in DNA: TGTGCCAGCCGCGGACTAGCGGGCTCCTACGAGCAGTACTTC. Residues: CASRGLAGSYEQYF.

The genes are TRBV9 and TRBJ2-2, with 7 bases lining up with TRBD1. V shed 0 bases and J 0 bases; nucleotides not matched to a gene: 2. The germline V gene encodes CDR1 SGDLS and CDR2 YYNGEE. This CDR3 spans 16 amino acids. The CDR3 nucleotides are TGTGCCAGCAGCGTAGGTGGGACAGCGAACACCGGGGAGCTGTTTTTT. It translates to CASSVGGTANTGELFF.

V usage is TRBV4-3 and J usage is TRBJ2-7; TRBD1 aligns across 10 bases. From germline, CDR1 is LGHNA and CDR2 YSLEER. V lost 2 bases to trimming and J lost 2 bases; unmatched junction nucleotides: 9. The CDR3 extends over 17 amino acids. In nucleotides, the CDR3 is TGCGCCAGCAGCCAATTTGCGACAGGGGGCTCCCCCTACGAGCAGTACTTC. It yields the protein CASSQFATGGSPYEQYF.

This rearrangement joins TRBV29-1 to TRBJ2-1; no clear D gene. The V and J ends lost 7 bases and 3 bases respectively, with 22 bases between them. Germline V CDR1 and CDR2: SQVTM, ANQGSEA. This CDR3 comprises 16 residues. The CDR3 nucleotides are TGCAGCGCCCCGGTGTTTCGGGCTTCGGTCTACAATGAGCAGTTCTTC. This translates into CSAPVFRASVYNEQFF.

The chain combines TRBV11-3 with TRBJ2-5; no definite D call. The V gene lost 1 base and the J gene lost 4 bases, with 7 bases spanning the gap. The CDR3 is 13 residues long. CDR1 and CDR2 (germline): SGHNT, YENEEA. The CDR3 sequence: CASSLGLAETQYF. CDR3 DNA: TGTGCCAGCAGCTTAGGGTTGGCAGAGACCCAGTACTTC.

The V and J genes are TRBV29-1 and TRBJ2-7; no clear D gene. The length of the CDR3 is 10 residues. The germline V gene has CDR1 SQVTM and CDR2 ANQGSEA. Trimming removed 2 bases from V and 10 bases from J, with 9 bases in between. The CDR3 is CSVESGAQYF. DNA for the CDR3: TGCAGCGTTGAATCGGGCGCTCAGTACTTC.

The V and J genes are TRBV27 and TRBJ2-2; the D is unclear. The length of the CDR3 is 16 residues. Germline-derived CDR1 and CDR2 are MNHEY and SMNVEV (reference sequence). Trimming cost V 2 bases and J 6 bases, with 16 bases left between them. The CDR3 coding sequence is TGTGCCAGCAGTTTAGCCCGGATCCCCGGGCCCGGGGAGCTGTTTTTT. Translated, it gives CASSLARIPGPGELFF.

The rearrangement uses TRBV5-1 and TRBJ2-5, with D maybe TRBD1 (5 bases). V was shortened by 4 bases and J by 1 base, with 11 bases between the two germline ends. Germline loops: CDR1 SGHRS, CDR2 YFSETQ. The CDR3 contains 14 residues. The CDR3 region has the DNA TGCGCCAGCAGCCTGCAGACAGTCCAAGAGACCCAGTACTTC. Its protein is CASSLQTVQETQYF.

The gene calls are TRBV11-2 and TRBJ2-3, with 8 bases that match TRBD2. V was pared by 3 bases and J by 6 bases, with 5 bases of the junction left unmatched. The CDR3 covers 14 residues. In germline, CDR1 is SGHAT, CDR2 FQNNGV. The CDR3 region is CASSFVLAADTQYF. For the CDR3, the DNA is TGTGCCAGCAGCTTTGTACTAGCGGCGGATACGCAGTATTTT.

The chain has TRBV11-2 and TRBJ1-1; 9 bases line up with TRBD1. Germline V gene sequence: CDR1 SGHAT, CDR2 FQNNGV. The length of the CDR3 is 15 residues. Trimming removed 5 bases from V and 0 bases from J; junction bases left unmatched: 4. CDR3 nucleotides: TGTGCCAGCAGCCGGACAGGGGCCATGAACACTGAAGCTTTCTTT. Translated: CASSRTGAMNTEAFF.

This clone was observed once. V gene TRBV4-1 combines with J gene TRBJ2-7; D tentatively reads TRBD1 or TRBD2 (5 bases each). Germline CDR1 and CDR2: MGHRA and YSYEKL. Trimming cost V 1 base and J 5 bases, with 15 bases left between them. The length of the CDR3 is 15 residues. The CDR3, as DNA: TGCGCCAGCAGCCAAGGTTGGGGCGGGTTGAACGAGCAGTACTTC. Amino acids: CASSQGWGGLNEQYF.

The chain carries TRBV27 and TRBJ1-4, with 8 positions matching TRBD1. CDR3 size: 15 residues. With 5 bases clipped from V and 6 bases from J, the junction kept 8 bases outside the gene matches. CDR1 and CDR2 from the germline V gene are MNHEY and SMNVEV (reference sequence). In nucleotides, the CDR3 is TGTGCCAGCAGTGTCAACAGGGGGATTGATGAAAAACTGTTTTTT. Its protein product is CASSVNRGIDEKLFF. Based on the CDR3 plus reference TRBV27 and TRBJ1-4, the full variable domain is EAQVTQNPRYLITVTGKKLTVTCSQNMNHEYMSWYRQDPGLGLRQIYYSMNVEVTDKGDVPEGYKVSRKEKRNFPLILESPSPNQTSLYFCASSVNRGIDEKLFFGSGTQLSVL.

J is TRBJ2-3 and V is TRBV19; D ambiguous. The CDR3 is made up of 14 amino acids. The germline CDR1 and CDR2 sequences are LNHDA and SQIVND (reference sequence). Trimming shortened V by 2 bases and J by 4 bases, and 10 bases separated the two germline ends. As DNA, the CDR3 is TGTGCCAGTAGTATAAGGAATCGACCAGATACGCAGTATTTT. Translating it yields CASSIRNRPDTQYF. The full variable domain, with the rest looked up from reference TRBV19 and TRBJ2-3, is DGGITQSPKYLFRKEGQNVTLSCEQNLNHDAMYWYRQDPGQGLRLIYYSQIVNDFQKGDIAEGYSVSREKKESFPLTVTSAQKNPTAFYLCASSIRNRPDTQYFGPGTRLTVL.

V gene TRBV18 combines with J gene TRBJ2-1; no definite D call. CDR3 length equals 14 residues. V dropped 6 bases and J dropped 1 base, with 10 bases sitting between them. Germline CDR1 is KGHSH and CDR2 is LQKENI. CDR3 nucleotide sequence: TGTGCCAGCTCCCTTCTAGGGTCCTACAATGAGCAGTTCTTC. Its translation: CASSLLGSYNEQFF.

This chain joins TRBV7-2 and TRBJ1-4; no firm D call. Trimming removed 1 base from V and 12 bases from J, with 9 bases in between. This CDR3 is 12 amino acids long. Germline loops: CDR1 SGHTA, CDR2 FQGNSA. CDR3 sequence (DNA): TGTGCCAGCAGCTTAGAGACCCGACAACTGTTTTTT. Amino acid sequence: CASSLETRQLFF.

The chain combines TRBV27 with TRBJ2-7, with D perhaps matching TRBD2 (5 bases). Germline values: CDR1 MNHEY, CDR2 SMNVEV (reference sequence). The V end lost 5 bases, the J end lost 5 bases, and 16 bases lay between the germline ends. The CDR3 runs 14 residues. The CDR3: CASSPGRGSNEQYF. The CDR3, as DNA: TGTGCCAGCAGTCCGGGCCGTGGGAGCAACGAGCAGTACTTC.

Regarding this clone: The sample holds other DNA sequences that translate to the same CDR3. The chain combines TRBV27 with TRBJ1-1; D call uncertain. The CDR3 covers 13 residues. V lost 3 bases to trimming and J lost 1 base, with 6 bases between them. Looked up from germline, CDR1 is MNHEY and CDR2 is SMNVEV (reference sequence). Here the CDR3 reads CASSFRPNTEAFF. For the CDR3, the DNA is TGTGCCAGCAGTTTCCGCCCGAACACTGAAGCTTTCTTT.

On this clone itself: Other DNA variants within this sample encode the same CDR3. The chain uses TRBV7-6 and TRBJ1-5; D may be TRBD1 (6 bases). The CDR3 loop spans 17 amino acids. CDR1 SGHVS and CDR2 FNYEAQ come from the germline V gene. V shed 1 base and J shed 0 bases, with 13 bases lying between them. In DNA form, the CDR3 reads TGTGCCAGCAGCTTAGGGGTAGGGGGGGGTAGCAATCAGCCCCAGCATTTT. This gives the protein CASSLGVGGGSNQPQHF.

V and J are TRBV29-1 and TRBJ2-1, with a possible D match to TRBD2 (5 bases). Trimming shortened V by 7 bases and J by 0 bases, and 16 bases separated the two germline ends. CDR3 length: 15 residues. Germline values: CDR1 SQVTM, CDR2 ANQGSEA. The CDR3 sequence: CSGDTGGGSYNEQFF. The DNA of the CDR3 is TGCAGCGGTGACACCGGAGGCGGCTCCTACAATGAGCAGTTCTTC.

This chain joins TRBV7-2 and TRBJ2-7; no firm D call. Per germline, CDR1 SGHTA and CDR2 FQGNSA. The CDR3 runs 15 residues. Trimming left V 0 bases short and J 3 bases short, with 12 bases between. The CDR3 sequence is CASSLAPGRNYEQYF. DNA of the CDR3: TGTGCCAGCAGCTTAGCGCCCGGGCGCAACTACGAGCAGTACTTC.